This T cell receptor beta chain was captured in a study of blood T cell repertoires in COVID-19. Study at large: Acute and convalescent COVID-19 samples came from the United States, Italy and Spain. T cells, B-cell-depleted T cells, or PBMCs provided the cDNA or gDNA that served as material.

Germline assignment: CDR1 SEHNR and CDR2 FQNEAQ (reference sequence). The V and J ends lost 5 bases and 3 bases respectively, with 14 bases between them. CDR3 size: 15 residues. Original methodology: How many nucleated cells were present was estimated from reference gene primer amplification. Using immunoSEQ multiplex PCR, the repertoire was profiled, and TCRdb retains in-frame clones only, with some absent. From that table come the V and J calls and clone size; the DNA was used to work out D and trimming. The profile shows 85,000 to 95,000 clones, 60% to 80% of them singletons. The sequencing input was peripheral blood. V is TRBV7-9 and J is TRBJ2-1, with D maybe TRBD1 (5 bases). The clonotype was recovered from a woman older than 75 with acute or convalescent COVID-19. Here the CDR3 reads CASSRMGQGYNEQFF. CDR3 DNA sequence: TGTGCCAGCAGCCGCATGGGTCAGGGCTACAATGAGCAGTTCTTC.